A selection of T cell receptor beta chains follows, all from one sample in a study of human T cells and chemical hapten exposure. MiXCR, run by TCRdb on the RACE reads, gives a single entry per CDR3 protein. Among approximately 84,000 distinct CDR3 sequences listed, approximately 10% were seen once. The sequencing here drew on whole blood, taken in connection with sensitization to the hapten diphenylcyclopropenone (DPC). The receptors shown here come from a man between 18 and 29 years old with alopecia areata. Some clones in this sample may be carry-over from other donors' samples. The CDR3 runs from the conserved cysteine through the conserved F or W. The order of the fields is CDR3 protein, CDR3 DNA, J gene, clone size, D gene, V gene, CDR3 length. A D gene is named only where the DNA matches it firmly. Clone sizes are given selectively: once, few, many, or a class where the clone is expanded.

CDR3 protein: CASSSSQSRTDTQYF
CDR3 DNA: TGTGCCAGCAGTTCCAGCCAGTCCCGCACAGATACGCAGTATTTT
J gene: TRBJ2-3
clone size: many
D gene: NA
V gene: TRBV6-2/TRBV6-3
CDR3 length: 15

CDR3 protein: CASSGRDRGRSSSYEQYF
CDR3 DNA: TGTGCCAGCAGCGGCCGGGACAGGGGCCGCTCTAGCTCCTACGAGCAGTACTTC
J gene: TRBJ2-7
clone size: many
D gene: TRBD1
V gene: TRBV3-1
CDR3 length: 18

CDR3 protein: CASSPRGGGEQFF
CDR3 DNA: TGTGCCAGCAGCCCCCGGGGGGGCGGTGAGCAGTTCTTC
J gene: TRBJ2-1
clone size: NA
D gene: TRBD2
V gene: TRBV9
CDR3 length: 13

CDR3 protein: CASSKKGAESPYSNQPQHF
CDR3 DNA: TGTGCCAGCAGCAAAAAGGGGGCCGAATCTCCATATAGCAATCAGCCCCAGCATTTT
J gene: TRBJ1-5
clone size: few
D gene: NA
V gene: TRBV21-1
CDR3 length: 19

CDR3 protein: CASSGSGKETQYF
CDR3 DNA: TGCGCCAGCAGTGGGTCAGGGAAAGAGACCCAGTACTTC
J gene: TRBJ2-5
clone size: few
D gene: NA
V gene: TRBV10-1
CDR3 length: 13

CDR3 protein: CASSLSSRGELFF
CDR3 DNA: TGTGCCAGCAGCTTATCTTCCCGCGGGGAGCTGTTTTTT
J gene: TRBJ2-2
clone size: many
D gene: NA
V gene: TRBV7-2
CDR3 length: 13

CDR3 protein: CASSFMDQRYGYTF
CDR3 DNA: TGTGCCAGCAGCTTCATGGATCAGCGCTATGGCTACACCTTC
J gene: TRBJ1-2
clone size: few
D gene: NA
V gene: TRBV5-5
CDR3 length: 14

CDR3 protein: CASSLHQGGNSPLHF
CDR3 DNA: TGTGCCAGCAGCTTACATCAGGGAGGAAATTCACCCCTCCACTTT
J gene: TRBJ1-6
clone size: NA
D gene: NA
V gene: TRBV7-2
CDR3 length: 15

CDR3 protein: CASSPLGQGDTEAFF
CDR3 DNA: TGCGCCAGCAGCCCGCTGGGACAGGGGGACACTGAAGCTTTCTTT
J gene: TRBJ1-1
clone size: few
D gene: TRBD1
V gene: TRBV4-1
CDR3 length: 15

CDR3 protein: CASSSDGLFTSTDTQYF
CDR3 DNA: TGTGCCAGCAGCTCCGACGGACTTTTCACCAGCACAGATACGCAGTATTTT
J gene: TRBJ2-3
clone size: many
D gene: NA
V gene: TRBV5-6
CDR3 length: 17

CDR3 protein: CSARDQSYPRANYGYTF
CDR3 DNA: TGCAGTGCTAGAGATCAAAGCTATCCGAGAGCTAACTATGGCTACACCTTC
J gene: TRBJ1-2
clone size: few
D gene: NA
V gene: TRBV20-1
CDR3 length: 17

CDR3 protein: CSARDWSEAFF
CDR3 DNA: TGCAGTGCTAGAGATTGGTCTGAAGCTTTCTTT
J gene: TRBJ1-1
clone size: NA
D gene: NA
V gene: TRBV20-1
CDR3 length: 11

CDR3 protein: CASSLFIQGGNEQFF
CDR3 DNA: TGTGCCAGCAGCTTATTTATTCAGGGCGGCAATGAGCAGTTCTTC
J gene: TRBJ2-1
clone size: NA
D gene: NA
V gene: TRBV7-2
CDR3 length: 15

CDR3 protein: CASPDDGTPETQYF
CDR3 DNA: TGTGCCAGCCCGGACGACGGGACACCCGAGACCCAGTACTTC
J gene: TRBJ2-5
clone size: many
D gene: NA
V gene: TRBV6-1
CDR3 length: 14

CDR3 protein: CATRGTAEAFF
CDR3 DNA: TGTGCCACCAGGGGGACAGCTGAAGCTTTCTTT
J gene: TRBJ1-1
clone size: few
D gene: TRBD1
V gene: TRBV24-1
CDR3 length: 11

CDR3 protein: CASSPLGQGPRTEAFF
CDR3 DNA: TGTGCCAGCTCACCTTTAGGACAGGGGCCCCGAACTGAAGCTTTCTTT
J gene: TRBJ1-1
clone size: NA
D gene: TRBD1
V gene: TRBV18
CDR3 length: 16

CDR3 protein: CASTLTGVHSPLHF
CDR3 DNA: TGTGCCAGCACCCTTACAGGGGTACATTCACCCCTCCACTTT
J gene: TRBJ1-6
clone size: NA
D gene: TRBD1
V gene: TRBV6-6
CDR3 length: 14

CDR3 protein: CSVSGRNTGELFF
CDR3 DNA: TGCAGCGTTTCGGGCCGGAACACCGGGGAGCTGTTTTTT
J gene: TRBJ2-2
clone size: NA
D gene: NA
V gene: TRBV29-1
CDR3 length: 13

CDR3 protein: CSASGRNTGELFF
CDR3 DNA: TGCAGTGCAAGTGGACGGAACACCGGGGAGCTGTTTTTT
J gene: TRBJ2-2
clone size: NA
D gene: NA
V gene: TRBV20-1
CDR3 length: 13

CDR3 protein: CASSQDGPGQLIEKLFF
CDR3 DNA: TGCGCCAGCAGCCAAGATGGACCGGGACAATTAATTGAAAAACTGTTTTTT
J gene: TRBJ1-4
clone size: few
D gene: NA
V gene: TRBV4-3
CDR3 length: 17

CDR3 protein: CASSQAKGQGDGYTF
CDR3 DNA: TGCGCCAGCAGCCAGGCAAAGGGACAGGGCGATGGCTACACCTTC
J gene: TRBJ1-2
clone size: few
D gene: TRBD1
V gene: TRBV4-3
CDR3 length: 15

CDR3 protein: CSVVIQRGNTQYF
CDR3 DNA: TGCAGTGTTGTGATCCAGCGGGGAAATACGCAGTATTTT
J gene: TRBJ2-3
clone size: NA
D gene: TRBD2
V gene: TRBV29-1
CDR3 length: 13

CDR3 protein: CASSELGRDGGYTF
CDR3 DNA: TGCGCCAGCAGTGAGCTCGGCAGGGACGGTGGCTACACCTTC
J gene: TRBJ1-2
clone size: NA
D gene: NA
V gene: TRBV10-2
CDR3 length: 14

CDR3 protein: CASSLDPGPNTEAFF
CDR3 DNA: TGTGCCAGCAGCTTAGACCCAGGGCCGAACACTGAAGCTTTCTTT
J gene: TRBJ1-1
clone size: few
D gene: NA
V gene: TRBV7-2
CDR3 length: 15